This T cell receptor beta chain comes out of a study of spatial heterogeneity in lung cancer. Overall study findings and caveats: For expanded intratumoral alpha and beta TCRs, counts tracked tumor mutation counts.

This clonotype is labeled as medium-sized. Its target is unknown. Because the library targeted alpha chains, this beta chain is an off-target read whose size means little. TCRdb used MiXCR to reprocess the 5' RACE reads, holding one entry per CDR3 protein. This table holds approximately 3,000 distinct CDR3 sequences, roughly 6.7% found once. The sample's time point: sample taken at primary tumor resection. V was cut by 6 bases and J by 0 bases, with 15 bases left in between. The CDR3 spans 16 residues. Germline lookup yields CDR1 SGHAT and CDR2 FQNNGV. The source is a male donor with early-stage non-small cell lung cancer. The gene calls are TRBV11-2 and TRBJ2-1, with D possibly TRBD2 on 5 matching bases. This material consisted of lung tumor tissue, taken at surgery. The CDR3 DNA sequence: TGTGCCAGCAGGGAGGCACAAGCGGTCTCCTACAATGAGCAGTTCTTC. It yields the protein CASREAQAVSYNEQFF.